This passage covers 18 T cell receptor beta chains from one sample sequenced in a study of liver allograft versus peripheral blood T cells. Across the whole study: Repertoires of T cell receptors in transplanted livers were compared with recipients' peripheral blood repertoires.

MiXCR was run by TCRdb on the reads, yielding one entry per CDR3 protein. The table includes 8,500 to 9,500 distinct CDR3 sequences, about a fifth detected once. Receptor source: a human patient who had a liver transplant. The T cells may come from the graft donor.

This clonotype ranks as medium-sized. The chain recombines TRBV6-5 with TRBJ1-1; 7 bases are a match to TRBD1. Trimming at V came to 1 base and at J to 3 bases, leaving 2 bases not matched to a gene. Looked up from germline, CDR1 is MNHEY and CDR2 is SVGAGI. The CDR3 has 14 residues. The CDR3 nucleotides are TGTGCCAGCAGTTACTTCAGGGGGGACACTGAAGCTTTCTTT. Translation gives CASSYFRGDTEAFF.

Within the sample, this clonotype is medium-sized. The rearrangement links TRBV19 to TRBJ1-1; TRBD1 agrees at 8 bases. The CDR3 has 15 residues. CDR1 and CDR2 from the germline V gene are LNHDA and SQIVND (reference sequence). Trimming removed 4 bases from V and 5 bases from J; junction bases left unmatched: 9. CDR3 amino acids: CASSSGQGRKTEAFF. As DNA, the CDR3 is TGTGCCAGTAGTAGCGGACAGGGACGTAAGACTGAAGCTTTCTTT.

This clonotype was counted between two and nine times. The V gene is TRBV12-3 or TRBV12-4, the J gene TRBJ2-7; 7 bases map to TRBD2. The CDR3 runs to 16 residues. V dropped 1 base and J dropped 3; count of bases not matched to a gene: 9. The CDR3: CASSLEWRLAGYEQYF. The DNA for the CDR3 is TGTGCCAGCAGTTTAGAATGGAGACTAGCTGGCTACGAGCAGTACTTC.

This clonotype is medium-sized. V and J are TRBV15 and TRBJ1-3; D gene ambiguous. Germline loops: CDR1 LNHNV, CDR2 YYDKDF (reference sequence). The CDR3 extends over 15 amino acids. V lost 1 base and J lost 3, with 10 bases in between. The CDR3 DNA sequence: TGTGCCACCAGCAGAGGATTAGGGAGTGGAAACACCATATATTTT. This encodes CATSRGLGSGNTIYF.

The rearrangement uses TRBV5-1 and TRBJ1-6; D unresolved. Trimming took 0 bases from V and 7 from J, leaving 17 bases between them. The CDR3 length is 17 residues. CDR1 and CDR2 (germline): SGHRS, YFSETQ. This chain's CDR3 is CASSLVDFPGLNSPLHF. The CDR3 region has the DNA TGCGCCAGCAGCTTGGTTGACTTCCCGGGCTTGAATTCACCCCTCCACTTT.

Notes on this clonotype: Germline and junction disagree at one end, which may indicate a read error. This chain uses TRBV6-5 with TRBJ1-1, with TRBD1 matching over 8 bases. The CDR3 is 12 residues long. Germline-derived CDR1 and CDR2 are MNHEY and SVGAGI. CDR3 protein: CSSRPRTGPAFF. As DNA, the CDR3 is TGTTCCAGCAGACCTCGGACAGGGCCAGCTTTCTTT.

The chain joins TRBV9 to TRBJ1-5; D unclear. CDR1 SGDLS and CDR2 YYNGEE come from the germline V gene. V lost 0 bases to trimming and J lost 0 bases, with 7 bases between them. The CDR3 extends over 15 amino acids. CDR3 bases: TGTGCCAGCAGCGTAGATCTGTCTAGCAATCAGCCCCAGCATTTT. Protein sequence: CASSVDLSSNQPQHF.

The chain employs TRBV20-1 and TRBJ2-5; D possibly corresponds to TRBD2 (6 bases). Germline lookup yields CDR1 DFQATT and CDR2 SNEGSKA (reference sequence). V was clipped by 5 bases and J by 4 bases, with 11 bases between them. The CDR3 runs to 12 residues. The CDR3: CSALGGSETQYF. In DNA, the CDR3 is TGCAGTGCTCTCGGAGGGTCAGAGACCCAGTACTTC.

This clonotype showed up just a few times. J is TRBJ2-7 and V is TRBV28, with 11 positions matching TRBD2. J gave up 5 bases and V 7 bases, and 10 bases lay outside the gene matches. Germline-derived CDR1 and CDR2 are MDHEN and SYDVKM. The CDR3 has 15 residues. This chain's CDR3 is CASIDIAGGRNEQYF. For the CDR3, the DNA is TGTGCCAGCATAGATATAGCGGGGGGGCGTAACGAGCAGTACTTC.

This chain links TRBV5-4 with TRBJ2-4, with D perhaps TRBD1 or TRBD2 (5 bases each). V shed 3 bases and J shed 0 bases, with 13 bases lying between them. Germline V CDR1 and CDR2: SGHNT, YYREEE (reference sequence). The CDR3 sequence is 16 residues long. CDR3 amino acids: CASSSVGVGAKNIQYF. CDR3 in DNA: TGTGCCAGCAGCTCTGTGGGGGTGGGAGCCAAAAACATTCAGTACTTC.

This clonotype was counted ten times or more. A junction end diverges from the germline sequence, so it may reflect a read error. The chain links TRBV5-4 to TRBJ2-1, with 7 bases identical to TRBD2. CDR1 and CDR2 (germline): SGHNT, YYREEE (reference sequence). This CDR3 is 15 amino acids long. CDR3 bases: TGTGCCAGCACCTTGGGCGGGGGAACCTACAATGAGCAGTTCTTC. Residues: CASTLGGGTYNEQFF. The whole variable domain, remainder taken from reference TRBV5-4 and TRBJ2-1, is ETGVTQSPTHLIKTRGQQVTLRCSSQSGHNTVSWYQQALGQGPQFIFQYYREEENGRGNFPPRFSGLQFPNYSSELNVNALELDDSALYLCASTLGGGTYNEQFFGPGTRLTVL.

The CDR3 region has the DNA TGTGCCAGCAGTGTAAGGGGACAGGGCGTTTACGAGCAGTACTTC. This codes for CASSVRGQGVYEQYF. The rearrangement links TRBV14 to TRBJ2-7; 9 bases are shared with TRBD1. Germline V lookup: CDR1 SGHDN, CDR2 FVKESK. CDR3 size: 15 residues. V dropped 6 bases and J dropped 4; count of bases not matched to a gene: 10.

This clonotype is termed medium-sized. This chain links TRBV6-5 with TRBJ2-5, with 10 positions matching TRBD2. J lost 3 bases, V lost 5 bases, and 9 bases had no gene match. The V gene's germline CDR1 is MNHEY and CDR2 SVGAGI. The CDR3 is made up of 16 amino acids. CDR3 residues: CASSQQLAGYKETQYF. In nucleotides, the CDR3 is TGTGCCAGCAGTCAACAACTAGCGGGGTATAAAGAGACCCAGTACTTC.

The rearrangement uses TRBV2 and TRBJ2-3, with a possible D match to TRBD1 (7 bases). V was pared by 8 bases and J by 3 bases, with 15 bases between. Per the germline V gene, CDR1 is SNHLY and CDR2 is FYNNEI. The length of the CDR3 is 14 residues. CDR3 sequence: CASGEQGTTDTQYF. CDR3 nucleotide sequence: TGTGCCAGCGGAGAACAGGGGACTACAGATACGCAGTATTTT.

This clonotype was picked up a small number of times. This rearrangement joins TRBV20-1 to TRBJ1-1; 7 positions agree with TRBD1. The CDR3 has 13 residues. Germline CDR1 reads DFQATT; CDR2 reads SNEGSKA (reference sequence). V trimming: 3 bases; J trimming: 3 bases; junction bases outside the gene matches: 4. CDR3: CSARSDRDTEAFF. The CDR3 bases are TGCAGTGCTAGGTCCGACAGGGACACTGAAGCTTTCTTT.

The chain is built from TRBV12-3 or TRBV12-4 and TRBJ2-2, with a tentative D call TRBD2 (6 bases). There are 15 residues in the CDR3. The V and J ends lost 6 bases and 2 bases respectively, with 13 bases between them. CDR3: CASRPQGLNTGELFF. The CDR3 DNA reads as TGTGCCAGCAGGCCCCAGGGACTCAACACCGGGGAGCTGTTTTTT.

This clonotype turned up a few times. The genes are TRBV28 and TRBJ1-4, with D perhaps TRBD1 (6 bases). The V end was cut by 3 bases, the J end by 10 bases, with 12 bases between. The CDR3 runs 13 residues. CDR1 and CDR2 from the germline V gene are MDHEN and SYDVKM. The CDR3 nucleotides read TGTGCCAGCAGTTTTTCTGGGGGCGGAAAACTGTTTTTT. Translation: CASSFSGGGKLFF.

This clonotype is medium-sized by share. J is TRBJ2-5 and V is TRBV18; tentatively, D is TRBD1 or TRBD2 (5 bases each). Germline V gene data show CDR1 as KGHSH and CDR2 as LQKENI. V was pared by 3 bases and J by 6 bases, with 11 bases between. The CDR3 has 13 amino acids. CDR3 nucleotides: TGTGCCAGCTCACCCCGCAGGGAGAAGACCCAGTACTTC. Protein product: CASSPRREKTQYF.